This TCR beta chain was recovered during a study of regulatory T cells in long-lasting Graves disease. About the study: The study enrolled newly diagnosed Graves' patients on antithyroid drugs under 3 months.

The sample's time point: newly diagnosed GD, antithyroid drugs for less than 3 months. The TCR library was made from RNA extracted from PBMCs. It was an endocrinology department in Xi'an, China, that provided the patients. Points from the study as a whole: TCR diversity was lower in persistent Graves' patients than in newly diagnosed ones.

This clonotype was counted at least ten times. The antigen remains unidentified. With iRepertoire HTBI primers and Arm-PCR of CDR3 regions, TCR beta libraries were built. TCRdb reprocessed the multiplex PCR reads via MiXCR and lists one record per CDR3 protein. The table lists about 220,000 distinct CDR3 sequences, about a sixth of them singletons. The CDR3 spans 17 residues. Germline V gene data show CDR1 as LNHDA and CDR2 as SQIVND (reference sequence). Trimming stripped 5 bases from V and 3 bases from J, with 22 bases between. Sequenced here: peripheral blood mononuclear cells (PBMCs), sampled at new diagnosis, from a patient treated with antithyroid drugs. J is TRBJ1-1 and V is TRBV19; D possibly corresponds to TRBD1 (6 bases). The TCR originated in a female donor with Graves disease. The CDR3 loop reads CASSGAGDLVTDTEAFF. The CDR3, as DNA: TGTGCCAGTAGTGGAGCAGGGGATCTAGTAACGGACACTGAAGCTTTCTTT.